There are many counts of the clone carrying this T cell receptor (beta chain). Its antigen is undetermined. This entry is derived from a study of spatial heterogeneity in lung cancer. On the study more broadly: In tumor regions, TCR transcript counts tracked strongly with a T cell module score from matched bulk RNA-seq.

CDR1 is DFQATT and CDR2 is SNEGSKA in the germline V gene (reference sequence). V was trimmed by 1 base and J by 3 bases, leaving 12 bases between them. This CDR3 comprises 14 residues. Study-wide results and limits: Higher tumor mutation counts went along with higher counts of expanded intratumoral alpha and beta TCRs.

Noted time point: sample taken at primary tumor resection. Each TCR cDNA molecule bore a unique molecular identifier. One entry per CDR3 protein, called by TCRdb with MiXCR from the 5' RACE reads. Counted here are 25,000 to 30,000 distinct CDR3 sequences, around 6.5% occurring once; the ten biggest clones make up about 25%. The origin of this receptor is a male donor with early-stage non-small cell lung cancer. V and J are TRBV20-1 and TRBJ2-5; D is possibly TRBD2 (5 bases). The starting material was lung tumor tissue, obtained at surgery. The CDR3 coding sequence is TGCAGTGCTAGAGGCTTCGTCGGGAAAGAGACCCAGTACTTC. Protein product: CSARGFVGKETQYF.